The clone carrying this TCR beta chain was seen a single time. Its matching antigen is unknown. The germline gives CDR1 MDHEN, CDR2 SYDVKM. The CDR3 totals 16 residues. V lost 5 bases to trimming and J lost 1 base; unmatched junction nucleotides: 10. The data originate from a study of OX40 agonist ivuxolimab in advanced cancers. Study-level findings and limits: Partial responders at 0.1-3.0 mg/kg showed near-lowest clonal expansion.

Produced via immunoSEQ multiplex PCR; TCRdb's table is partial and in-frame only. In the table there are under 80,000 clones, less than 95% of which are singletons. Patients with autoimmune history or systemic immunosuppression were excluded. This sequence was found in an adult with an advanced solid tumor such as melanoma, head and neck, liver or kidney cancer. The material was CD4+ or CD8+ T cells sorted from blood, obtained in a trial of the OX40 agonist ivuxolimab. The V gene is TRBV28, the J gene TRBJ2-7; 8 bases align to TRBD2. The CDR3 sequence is CASSPPGGRSSYEQYF. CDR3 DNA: TGTGCCAGCAGTCCCCCGGGGGGGCGGTCTTCCTACGAGCAGTACTTC.